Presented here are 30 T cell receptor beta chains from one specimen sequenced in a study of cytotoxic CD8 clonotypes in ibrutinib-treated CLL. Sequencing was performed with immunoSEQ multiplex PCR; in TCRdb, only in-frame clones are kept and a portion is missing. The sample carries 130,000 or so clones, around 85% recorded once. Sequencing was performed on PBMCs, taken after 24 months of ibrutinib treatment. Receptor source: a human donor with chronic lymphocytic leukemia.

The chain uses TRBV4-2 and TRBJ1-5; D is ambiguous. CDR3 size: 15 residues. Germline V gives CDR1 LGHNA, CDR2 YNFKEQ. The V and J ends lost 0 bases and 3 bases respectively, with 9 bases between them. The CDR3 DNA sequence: TGTGCCAGCAGCCAAGATGTACAGTCCAATCAGCCCCAGCATTTT. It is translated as CASSQDVQSNQPQHF.

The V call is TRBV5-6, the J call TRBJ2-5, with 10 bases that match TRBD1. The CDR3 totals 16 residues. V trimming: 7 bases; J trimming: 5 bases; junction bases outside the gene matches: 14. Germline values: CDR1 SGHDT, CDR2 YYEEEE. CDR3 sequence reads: CASAKVIDRGQETQYF. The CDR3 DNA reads TGTGCCAGCGCCAAAGTAATAGACAGGGGGCAGGAGACCCAGTACTTC.

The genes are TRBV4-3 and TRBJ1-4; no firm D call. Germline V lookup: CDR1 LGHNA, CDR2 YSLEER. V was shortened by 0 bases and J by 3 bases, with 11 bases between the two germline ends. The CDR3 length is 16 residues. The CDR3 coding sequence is TGCGCCAGCAGCCAAGAGGGAGGCAGTGCTAATGAAAAACTGTTTTTT. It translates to CASSQEGGSANEKLFF.

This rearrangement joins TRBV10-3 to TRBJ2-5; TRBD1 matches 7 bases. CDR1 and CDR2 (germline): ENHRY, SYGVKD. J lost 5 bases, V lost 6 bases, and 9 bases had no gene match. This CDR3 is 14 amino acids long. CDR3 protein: CAISASGGRETQYF. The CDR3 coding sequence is TGTGCCATCAGCGCCTCAGGGGGTAGGGAGACCCAGTACTTC.

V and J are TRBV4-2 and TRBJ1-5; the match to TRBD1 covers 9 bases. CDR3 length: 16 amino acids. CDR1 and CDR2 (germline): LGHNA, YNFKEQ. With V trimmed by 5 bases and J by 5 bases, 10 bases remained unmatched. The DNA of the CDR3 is TGTGCCAGCAGCGGGACAGGGTTTGGGAAGGATCAGCCCCAGCATTTT. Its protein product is CASSGTGFGKDQPQHF.

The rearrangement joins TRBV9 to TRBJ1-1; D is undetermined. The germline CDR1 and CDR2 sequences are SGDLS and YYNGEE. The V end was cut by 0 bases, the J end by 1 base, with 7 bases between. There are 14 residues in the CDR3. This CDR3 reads CASSVGWGNTEAFF. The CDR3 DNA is TGTGCCAGCAGCGTAGGATGGGGGAACACTGAAGCTTTCTTT.

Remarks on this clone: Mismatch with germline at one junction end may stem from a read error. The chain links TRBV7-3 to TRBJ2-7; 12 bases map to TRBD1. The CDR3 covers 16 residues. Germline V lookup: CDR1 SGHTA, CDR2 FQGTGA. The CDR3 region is CASSHSIGTGGDEQYF. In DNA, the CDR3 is TGCGCCAGCAGCCACTCGATCGGGACAGGGGGCGACGAGCAGTACTTC. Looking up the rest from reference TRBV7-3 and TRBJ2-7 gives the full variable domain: GAGVSQTPSNKVTEKGKYVELRCDPISGHTALYWYRQSLGQGPEFLIYFQGTGAADDSGLPNDRFFAVRPEGSVSTLKIQRTERGDSAVYLCASSHSIGTGGDEQYFGPGTRLTVT.

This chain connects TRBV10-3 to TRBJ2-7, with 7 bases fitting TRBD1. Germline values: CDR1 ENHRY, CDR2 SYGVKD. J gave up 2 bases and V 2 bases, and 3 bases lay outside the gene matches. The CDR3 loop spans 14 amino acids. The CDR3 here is CAISEGQGAYEQYF. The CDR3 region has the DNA TGTGCCATCAGTGAGGGGCAGGGGGCCTACGAGCAGTACTTC.

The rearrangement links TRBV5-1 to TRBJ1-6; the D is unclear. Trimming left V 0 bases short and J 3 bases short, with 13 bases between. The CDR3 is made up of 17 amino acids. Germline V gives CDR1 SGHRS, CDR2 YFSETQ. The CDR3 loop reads CASSLAPEIRYNSPLHF. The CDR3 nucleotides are TGCGCCAGCAGCTTGGCACCAGAAATACGCTATAATTCACCCCTCCACTTT. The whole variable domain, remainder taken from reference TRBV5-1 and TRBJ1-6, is KAGVTQTPRYLIKTRGQQVTLSCSPISGHRSVSWYQQTPGQGLQFLFEYFSETQRNKGNFPGRFSGRQFSNSRSEMNVSTLELGDSALYLCASSLAPEIRYNSPLHFGNGTRLTVT.

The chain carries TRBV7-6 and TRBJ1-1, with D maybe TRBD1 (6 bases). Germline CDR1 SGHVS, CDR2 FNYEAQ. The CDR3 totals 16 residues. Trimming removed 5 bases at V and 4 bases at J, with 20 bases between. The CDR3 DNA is TGTGCCAGCAGCGAATGGGGGGGCCAGGGCGGCACTGAAGCTTTCTTT. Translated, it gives CASSEWGGQGGTEAFF.

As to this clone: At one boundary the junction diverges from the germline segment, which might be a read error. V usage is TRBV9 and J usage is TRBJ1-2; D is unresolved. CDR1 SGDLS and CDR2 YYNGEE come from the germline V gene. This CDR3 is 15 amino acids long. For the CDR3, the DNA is TGTGCCGGCAGCGTAGCACCGGACGGGCTGGTCGGATACACCTTC. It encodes CAGSVAPDGLVGYTF.

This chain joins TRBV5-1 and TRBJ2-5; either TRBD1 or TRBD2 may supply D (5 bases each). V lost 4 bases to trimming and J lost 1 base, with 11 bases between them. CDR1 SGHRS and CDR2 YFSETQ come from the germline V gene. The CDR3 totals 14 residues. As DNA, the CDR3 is TGCGCCAGCAGCCAGGGACGGCTCCAAGAGACCCAGTACTTC. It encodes CASSQGRLQETQYF.

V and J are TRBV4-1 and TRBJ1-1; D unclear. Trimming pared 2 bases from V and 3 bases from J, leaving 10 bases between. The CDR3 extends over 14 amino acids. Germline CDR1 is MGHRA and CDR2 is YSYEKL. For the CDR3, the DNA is TGCGCCAGCAGCCAACGAAATGCGTACACTGAAGCTTTCTTT. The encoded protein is CASSQRNAYTEAFF.

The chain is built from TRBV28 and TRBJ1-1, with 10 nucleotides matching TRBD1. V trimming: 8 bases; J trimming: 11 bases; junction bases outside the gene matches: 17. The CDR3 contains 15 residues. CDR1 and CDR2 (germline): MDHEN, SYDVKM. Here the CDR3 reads CASCYSVGQGVLAFF. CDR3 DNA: TGTGCCAGCTGCTACTCTGTCGGACAGGGGGTGTTGGCTTTCTTT.

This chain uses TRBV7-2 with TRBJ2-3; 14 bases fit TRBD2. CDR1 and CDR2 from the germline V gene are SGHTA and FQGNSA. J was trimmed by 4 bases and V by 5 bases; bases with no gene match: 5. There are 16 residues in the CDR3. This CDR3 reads CASSGRLAGGADTQYF. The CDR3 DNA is TGTGCCAGCAGCGGCAGACTAGCGGGGGGGGCAGATACGCAGTATTTT.

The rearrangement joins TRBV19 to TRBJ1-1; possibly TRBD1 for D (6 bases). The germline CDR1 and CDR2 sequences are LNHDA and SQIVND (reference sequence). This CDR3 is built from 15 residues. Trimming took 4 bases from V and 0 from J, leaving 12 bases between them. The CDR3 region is CASSKPAGVNTEAFF. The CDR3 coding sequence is TGTGCCAGTAGTAAGCCGGCAGGGGTGAACACTGAAGCTTTCTTT.

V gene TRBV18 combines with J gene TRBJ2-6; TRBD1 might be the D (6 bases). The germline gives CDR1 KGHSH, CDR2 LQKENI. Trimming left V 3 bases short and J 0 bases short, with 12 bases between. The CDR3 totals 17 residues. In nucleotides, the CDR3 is TGTGCCAGCTCACCGGGGACATGGAACTCTGGGGCCAACGTCCTGACTTTC. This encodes CASSPGTWNSGANVLTF.

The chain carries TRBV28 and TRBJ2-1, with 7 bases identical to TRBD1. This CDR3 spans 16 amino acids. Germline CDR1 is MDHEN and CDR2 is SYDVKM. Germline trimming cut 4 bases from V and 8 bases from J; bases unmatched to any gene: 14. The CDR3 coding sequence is TGTGCCAGCAGTTCCCGATGGACAGGCCGTAGGGATGAGCAGTTCTTC. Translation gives CASSSRWTGRRDEQFF.

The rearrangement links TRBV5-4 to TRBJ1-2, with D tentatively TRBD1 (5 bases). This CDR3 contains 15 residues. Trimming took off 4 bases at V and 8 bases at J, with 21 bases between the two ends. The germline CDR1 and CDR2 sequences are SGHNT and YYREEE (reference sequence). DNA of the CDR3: TGTGCCAGCAGCAACCGGGACCCGGGCCAGGACGGCTACACCTTC. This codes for CASSNRDPGQDGYTF.

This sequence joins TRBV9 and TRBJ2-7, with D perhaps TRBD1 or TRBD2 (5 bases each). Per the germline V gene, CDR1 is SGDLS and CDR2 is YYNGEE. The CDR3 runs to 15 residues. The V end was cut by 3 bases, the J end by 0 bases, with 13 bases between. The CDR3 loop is CASSAGRGSSYEQYF. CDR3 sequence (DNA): TGTGCCAGCAGCGCGGGACGAGGAAGCTCCTACGAGCAGTACTTC.

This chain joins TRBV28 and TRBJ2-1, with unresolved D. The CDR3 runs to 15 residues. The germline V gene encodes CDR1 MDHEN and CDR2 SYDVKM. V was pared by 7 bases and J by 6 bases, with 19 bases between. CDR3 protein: CASKAAAFGPNEQFF. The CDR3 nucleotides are TGTGCCAGCAAAGCAGCTGCGTTCGGCCCCAATGAGCAGTTCTTC.

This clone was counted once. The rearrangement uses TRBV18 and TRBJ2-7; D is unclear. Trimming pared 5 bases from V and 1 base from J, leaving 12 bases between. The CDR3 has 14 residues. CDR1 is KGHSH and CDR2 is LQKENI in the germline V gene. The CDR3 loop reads CASSIADPSYEQYF. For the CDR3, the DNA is TGTGCCAGCTCAATCGCCGATCCTTCCTACGAGCAGTACTTC.

CDR3 sequence (DNA): TGTGCCAGCAGTACGTGGGACAGTCTGAACACTGAAGCTTTCTTT. The encoded protein is CASSTWDSLNTEAFF. The chain joins TRBV28 to TRBJ1-1, with TRBD1 matching over 7 bases. Germline V gene lookup returns CDR1 MDHEN and CDR2 SYDVKM. The CDR3 loop spans 15 amino acids. V shed 5 bases and J 0 bases; nucleotides not matched to a gene: 6.

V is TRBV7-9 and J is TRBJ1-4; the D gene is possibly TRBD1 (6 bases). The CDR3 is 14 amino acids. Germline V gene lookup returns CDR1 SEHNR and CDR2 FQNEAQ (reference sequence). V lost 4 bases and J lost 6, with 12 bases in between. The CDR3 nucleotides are TGTGCCAGCAGCTCCAGGGGTGGCTATGAAAAACTGTTTTTT. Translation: CASSSRGGYEKLFF. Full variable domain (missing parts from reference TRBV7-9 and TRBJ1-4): DTGVSQNPRHKITKRGQNVTFRCDPISEHNRLYWYRQTLGQGPEFLTYFQNEAQLEKSRLLSDRFSAERPKGSFSTLEIQRTEQGDSAMYLCASSSRGGYEKLFFGSGTQLSVL.

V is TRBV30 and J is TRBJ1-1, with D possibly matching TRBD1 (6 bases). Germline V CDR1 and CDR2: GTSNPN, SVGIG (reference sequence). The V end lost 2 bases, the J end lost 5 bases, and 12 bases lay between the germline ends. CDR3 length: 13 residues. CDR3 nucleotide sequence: TGTGCCTGGAGTAGGGGGAGGCGAACTGAAGCTTTCTTT. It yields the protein CAWSRGRRTEAFF.

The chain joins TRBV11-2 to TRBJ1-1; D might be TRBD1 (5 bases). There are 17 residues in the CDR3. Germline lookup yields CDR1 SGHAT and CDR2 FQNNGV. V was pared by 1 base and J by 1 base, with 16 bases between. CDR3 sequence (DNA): TGTGCCAGCAGCTTAGCAGGGCACGCCCTAACGAACACTGAAGCTTTCTTT. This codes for CASSLAGHALTNTEAFF. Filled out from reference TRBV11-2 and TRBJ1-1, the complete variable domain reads EAGVAQSPRYKIIEKRQSVAFWCNPISGHATLYWYQQILGQGPKLLIQFQNNGVVDDSQLPKDRFSAERLKGVDSTLKIQPAKLEDSAVYLCASSLAGHALTNTEAFFGQGTRLTVV.

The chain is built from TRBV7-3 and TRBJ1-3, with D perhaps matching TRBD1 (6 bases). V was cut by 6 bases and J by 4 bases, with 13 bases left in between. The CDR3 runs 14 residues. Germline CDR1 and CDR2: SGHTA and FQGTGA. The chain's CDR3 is CASSPDRLGNTIYF. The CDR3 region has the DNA TGTGCCAGCAGTCCCGACAGGCTCGGAAACACCATATATTTT.

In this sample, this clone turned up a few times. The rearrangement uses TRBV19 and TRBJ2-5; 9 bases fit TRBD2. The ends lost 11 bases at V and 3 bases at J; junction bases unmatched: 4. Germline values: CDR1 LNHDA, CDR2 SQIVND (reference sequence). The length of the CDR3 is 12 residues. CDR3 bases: TGTGCCGAAGTAGCGGGAGAAGAGACCCAGTACTTC. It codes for CAEVAGEETQYF.

The CDR3 loop is CASRRTETYEQYF. The CDR3 DNA reads as TGTGCCAGCAGACGGACGGAGACCTACGAGCAGTACTTC. The chain recombines TRBV6-6 with TRBJ2-7; no definite D call. The V end was cut by 6 bases, the J end by 2 bases, with 11 bases between. The CDR3 loop spans 13 amino acids. In germline, CDR1 is MNHNY, CDR2 SVGAGI (reference sequence).

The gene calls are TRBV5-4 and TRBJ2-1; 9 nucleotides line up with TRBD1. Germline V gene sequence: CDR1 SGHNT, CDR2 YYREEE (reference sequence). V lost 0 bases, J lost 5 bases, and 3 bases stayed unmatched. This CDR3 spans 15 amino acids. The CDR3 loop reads CASSLAGQGDNEQFF. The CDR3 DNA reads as TGTGCCAGCAGCTTGGCGGGACAGGGTGACAATGAGCAGTTCTTC.